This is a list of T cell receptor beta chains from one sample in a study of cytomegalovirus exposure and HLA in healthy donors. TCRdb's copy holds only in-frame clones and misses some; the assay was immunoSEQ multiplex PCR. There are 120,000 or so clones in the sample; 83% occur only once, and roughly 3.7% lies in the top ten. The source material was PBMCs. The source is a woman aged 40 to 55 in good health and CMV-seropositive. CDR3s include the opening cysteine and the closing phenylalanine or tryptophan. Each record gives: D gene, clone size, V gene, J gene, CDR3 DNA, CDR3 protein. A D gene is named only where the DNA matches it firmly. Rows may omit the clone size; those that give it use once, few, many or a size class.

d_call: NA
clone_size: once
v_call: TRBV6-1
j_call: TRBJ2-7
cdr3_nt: TGTGCCAGCAGTGACGTTGGGCACCTCTACGAGCAGTACTTC
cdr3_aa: CASSDVGHLYEQYF

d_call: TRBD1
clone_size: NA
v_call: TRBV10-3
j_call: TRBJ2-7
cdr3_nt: TGTGCCATCAGCCGGGACAGTTACGAGCAGTACTTC
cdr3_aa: CAISRDSYEQYF

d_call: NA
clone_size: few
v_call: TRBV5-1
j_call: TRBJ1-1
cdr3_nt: TGCGCCAGCAGCTTGGCATCCGGGAACACTGAAGCTTTCTTT
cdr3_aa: CASSLASGNTEAFF

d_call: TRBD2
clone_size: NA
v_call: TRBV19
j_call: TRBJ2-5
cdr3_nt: TGTGCCAGTACCTTCGGACTAGCGGGAGCCCTAGGTAAGGAGACCCAGTACTTC
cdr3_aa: CASTFGLAGALGKETQYF

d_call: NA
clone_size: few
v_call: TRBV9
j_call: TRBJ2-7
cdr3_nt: TGTGCCAGCAGCGTAGTAGCCGACTCCGCCTACGAGCAGTACTTC
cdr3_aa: CASSVVADSAYEQYF

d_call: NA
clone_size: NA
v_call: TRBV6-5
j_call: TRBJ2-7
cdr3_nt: TGTGCCAGCAGTTACTCGAGTGGGGCCACCTACGAGCAGTACTTC
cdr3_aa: CASSYSSGATYEQYF

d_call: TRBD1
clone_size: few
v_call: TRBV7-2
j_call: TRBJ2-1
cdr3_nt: TGTGCCAGCAGCTTAGGGGACAGGGGCCATGAGCAGTTCTTC
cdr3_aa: CASSLGDRGHEQFF

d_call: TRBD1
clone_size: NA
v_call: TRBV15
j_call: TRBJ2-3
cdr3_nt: TGTGCCACCAGCAGCGGGACAGGGTCGGATACGCAGTATTTT
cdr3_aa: CATSSGTGSDTQYF

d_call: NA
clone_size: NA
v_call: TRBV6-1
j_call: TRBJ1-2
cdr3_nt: TGTGCCAGCAGCCTTCGGGGGGCTACCAACTATGGCTACACCTTC
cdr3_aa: CASSLRGATNYGYTF

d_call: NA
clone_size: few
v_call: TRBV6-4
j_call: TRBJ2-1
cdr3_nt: TGTGCCAGCAGTGAGGAGGGAGACTCCTACAATGAGCAGTTCTTC
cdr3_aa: CASSEEGDSYNEQFF

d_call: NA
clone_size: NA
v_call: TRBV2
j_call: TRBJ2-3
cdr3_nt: TGTGCCAGCAGAAAACAGGGTCCCTCAGATACGCAGTATTTT
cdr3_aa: CASRKQGPSDTQYF

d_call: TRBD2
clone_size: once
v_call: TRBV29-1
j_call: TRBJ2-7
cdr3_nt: TGCAGCGTTGAGGTGGCTAGCGGGAGGTACGAGCAGTACTTC
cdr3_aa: CSVEVASGRYEQYF

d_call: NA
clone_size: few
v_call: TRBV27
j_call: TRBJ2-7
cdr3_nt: TGTGCCAGCAGTTTATCGACTTCGACTCTGAACGAGCAGTACTTC
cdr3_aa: CASSLSTSTLNEQYF

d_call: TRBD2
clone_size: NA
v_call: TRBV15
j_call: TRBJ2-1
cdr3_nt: TGTGCCACCAGTTTGAAGCGGGGTTATAACAATGAGCAGTTCTTC
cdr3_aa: CATSLKRGYNNEQFF

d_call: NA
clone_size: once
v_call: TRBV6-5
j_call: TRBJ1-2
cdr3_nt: TGTGCCAGCAGACAACAGGTTAGCTATGGCTACACCTTC
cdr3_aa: CASRQQVSYGYTF

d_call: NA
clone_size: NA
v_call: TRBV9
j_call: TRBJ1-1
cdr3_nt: TGTGCCAGCAGCGCTCTACTCCCGGGGGGCACTGAAGCTTTCTTT
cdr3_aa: CASSALLPGGTEAFF

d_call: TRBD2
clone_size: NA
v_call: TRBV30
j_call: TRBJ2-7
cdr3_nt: TGTGCCAGCCGGGGACTACTTCCCTCCTACGAGCAGTACTTC
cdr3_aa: CASRGLLPSYEQYF

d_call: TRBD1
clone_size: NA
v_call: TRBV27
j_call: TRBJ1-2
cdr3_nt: TGTGCCAGCAGTTTCGGGACAGGGGACGGCTACACCTTC
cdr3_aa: CASSFGTGDGYTF

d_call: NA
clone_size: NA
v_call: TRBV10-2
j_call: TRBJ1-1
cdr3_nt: TGCGCCAGCTGTGGGGGGCACCCGGGGCCTGAAGCTTTCTTT
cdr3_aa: CASCGGHPGPEAFF

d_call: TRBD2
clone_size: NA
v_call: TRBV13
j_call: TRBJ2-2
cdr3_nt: TGTGCCAGCAGCTTAGTTAGCGGGAGATACAACACCGGGGAGCTGTTTTTT
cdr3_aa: CASSLVSGRYNTGELFF